This TCR beta chain emerged from a study of blood T cell repertoires in COVID-19. Repertoires were generated with immunoSEQ multiplex PCR, while TCRdb's copy carries only in-frame clones and drops some. The data show about 480,000 clones, roughly nine tenths seen once. CDR1 and CDR2 from the germline V gene are MNHEY and SVGAGI. The CDR3 covers 15 residues. V shed 6 bases, J shed 6 bases, and the junction held 11 bases outside the gene matches. The chain is built from TRBV6-5 and TRBJ2-5; TRBD2 aligns across 9 bases. The sequence was collected from a man between 18 and 29 years old with COVID-19, enrolled during active disease. The material sequenced was peripheral blood. The CDR3 region has the DNA TGTGCCAGCAGCCTCTCGCGGGGGGGCTCGAAGACCCAGTACTTC. This codes for CASSLSRGGSKTQYF.